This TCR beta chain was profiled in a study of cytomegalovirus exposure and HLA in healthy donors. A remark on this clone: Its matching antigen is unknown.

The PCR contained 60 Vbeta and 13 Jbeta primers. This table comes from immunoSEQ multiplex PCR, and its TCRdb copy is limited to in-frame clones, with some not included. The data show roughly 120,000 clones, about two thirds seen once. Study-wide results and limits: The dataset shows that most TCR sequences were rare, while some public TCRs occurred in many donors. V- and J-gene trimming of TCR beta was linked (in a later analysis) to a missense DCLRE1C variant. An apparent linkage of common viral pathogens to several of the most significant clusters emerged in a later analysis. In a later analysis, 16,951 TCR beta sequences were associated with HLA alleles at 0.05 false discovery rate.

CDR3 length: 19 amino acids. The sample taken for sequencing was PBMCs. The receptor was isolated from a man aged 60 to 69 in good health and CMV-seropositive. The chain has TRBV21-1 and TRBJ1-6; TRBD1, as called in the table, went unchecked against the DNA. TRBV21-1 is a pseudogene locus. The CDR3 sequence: CASSTKPPPGTGRNSPLHF. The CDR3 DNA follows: TGTGCCAGCAGCACCAAACCACCGCCCGGGACAGGGAGAAATTCACCCCTCCACTTT.